This T cell receptor (beta chain) appears in the sequencing data of a study of patients and donors after allogeneic stem cell transplantation. V lost 9 bases to trimming and J lost 2 bases; unmatched junction nucleotides: 4. The CDR3 length is 12 residues. This clonotype appeared many times. TCRdb itself ran the RT-PCR reads through MiXCR, one entry per CDR3 protein. The sample has 920,000 or so distinct CDR3 sequences; more than 15% are singletons. Sequenced sample: blood, either unsorted or a sorted T cell fraction (not recorded which). The sequence was collected from a human donor who was either an allogeneic HSCT recipient or a stem cell or donor lymphocyte infusion donor (not recorded which). It is not recorded whose cells these are; they may come from a transplant donor. The rearrangement joins TRBV12-3 or TRBV12-4 to TRBJ2-7, with 7 nucleotides matching TRBD1. This chain's CDR3 is CASSTGTYEQYF. The CDR3 nucleotides are TGTGCCAGTTCGACAGGGACCTACGAGCAGTACTTC.